This is a list of T cell receptor beta chains from one sample in a study of neurological immune-mediated disorders. Each CDR3 protein gets one entry after TCRdb re-called the 5' RACE reads with MiXCR. The data show around 70,000 distinct CDR3 sequences, with approximately 5% seen just once and about 2.2% held by the top ten. What was sequenced was PBMCs. Source of these receptors: a woman between 70 and 85 years old with multiple sclerosis. The CDR3 runs from the conserved cysteine through the conserved F or W.

j_call	v_call	cdr3_aa
TRBJ2-3	TRBV15	CATSRAVTDTQYF
TRBJ1-1	TRBV3-1	CASSHDDRGTEAFF
TRBJ2-1	TRBV5-1	CASSFSSGYNEQFF
TRBJ2-1	TRBV15	CATSTGTVPNEQFF
TRBJ1-5	TRBV7-2	CASSQNRGNQPQHF
TRBJ2-7	TRBV20-1	CSARGTSGSSYEQYF
TRBJ2-2	TRBV10-3	CAISGGLEAGELFF
TRBJ2-7	TRBV27	CASRSTSLHEQYF
TRBJ1-3	TRBV6-2/TRBV6-3	CASSRRLLGNTIYF
TRBJ1-1	TRBV27	CASREGHEAFF
TRBJ2-7	TRBV20-1	CSARDLRQGAYEQYF
TRBJ2-7	TRBV20-1	CSARGKRDYEQYF
TRBJ2-2	TRBV5-5	CASSWSVQVTSKNTGELFF
TRBJ1-5	TRBV6-6	CASSLTGRDQPQHF
TRBJ1-1	TRBV12-3/TRBV12-4	CASSRLSFTEAFF
TRBJ1-6	TRBV5-6	CASSPLPGGGGNSPLHF
TRBJ1-2	TRBV29-1	CSAAEGVGYTF
TRBJ2-7	TRBV20-1	CSASPRPRVAGGNWQYF
TRBJ2-1	TRBV14	CASSRRGLADINEQFF
TRBJ2-3	TRBV5-1	CASRGGTTDTQYF
TRBJ2-3	TRBV6-2/TRBV6-3	CATLRLAGVSDTQYF
TRBJ1-2	TRBV24-1	CATSDGRAGYTF
TRBJ2-1	TRBV7-8	CASSLGLAGGLLYNEQFF
TRBJ2-3	TRBV5-1	CASSFSGPRDTQYF
TRBJ2-3	TRBV20-1	CSAKGQGHTQYF
TRBJ2-2	TRBV6-5	CASTHRQGNTGELFF
TRBJ2-1	TRBV28	CASSPGLAGLNEQFF
TRBJ1-5	TRBV28	CASSFLGQGDQPQHF
TRBJ2-7	TRBV20-1	CSVVPRDRSYEQYF
TRBJ2-3	TRBV29-1	CSVWANTDTQYF
TRBJ1-2	TRBV2	CASKAVYGYTF
TRBJ2-6	TRBV2	CASRTGPTGGANVLTF
TRBJ1-2	TRBV20-1	CSARDVGSPSYGYTF
TRBJ2-1	TRBV9	CASSPRLAGSYNEQFF
TRBJ1-2	TRBV7-2	CASSLRGDGYTF
TRBJ2-2	TRBV7-2	CASSLGPSYTGELFF
TRBJ2-5	TRBV11-2	CASSPPGGSGKTQYF
TRBJ2-1	TRBV6-1	CASSASGTAYNEQFF
TRBJ1-4	TRBV7-9	CASSRMGGELFF
TRBJ1-1	TRBV13	CASSSYGQALEAFF
TRBJ2-1	TRBV2	CASRAGPPYNEQFF
TRBJ2-6	TRBV6-6	CASSYQGGRASGANVLTF
TRBJ1-2	TRBV5-6	CASSSTLRGTELYGYTF
TRBJ2-2	TRBV24-1	CATSKTGNTGELFF
TRBJ1-1	TRBV12-3/TRBV12-4	CASSFLGTEAFF
TRBJ2-1	TRBV5-6	CASSFGASGSNEQFF
TRBJ1-1	TRBV12-3/TRBV12-4	CASTLGQLKTEAFF